This T cell receptor (beta chain) was captured in a study of CD8 T cells in ankylosing spondylitis. Study results and caveats: Past studies reported some motif variants in reactive arthritis synovial fluid and blood. Disease-linked clones were reportedly significantly enriched in matched ankylosing spondylitis synovial fluid. Disease-associated clonotypes exhibited CD8+ identity and were relatively infrequent in peripheral blood. A TCR beta motif of roughly eight highly homologous variants seemed to mark ankylosing spondylitis blood.

Library preparation for TCR beta used quantitative 5'-RACE with molecular barcodes. TCRdb fed the 5' RACE reads into MiXCR, producing one record per CDR3 protein. The table has roughly 350,000 distinct CDR3 sequences, roughly 8% seen once. The sample holds a few counts of this clonotype. Its antigen is currently unknown. V was clipped by 3 bases and J by 0 bases; unmatched bases: 15. This CDR3 region has 19 residues. Germline CDR1 and CDR2: SGHRS and YFSETQ. The chain carries TRBV5-1 and TRBJ2-1; the match to TRBD2 covers 7 bases. The sequence was obtained from a male donor with ankylosing spondylitis. Input material: blood, either unsorted or a sorted T cell fraction (not recorded which). The CDR3 DNA follows: TGCGCCAGCAGCTCAGACACAATCCTAGCGGCAAACTCCTACAATGAGCAGTTCTTC. As protein: CASSSDTILAANSYNEQFF.